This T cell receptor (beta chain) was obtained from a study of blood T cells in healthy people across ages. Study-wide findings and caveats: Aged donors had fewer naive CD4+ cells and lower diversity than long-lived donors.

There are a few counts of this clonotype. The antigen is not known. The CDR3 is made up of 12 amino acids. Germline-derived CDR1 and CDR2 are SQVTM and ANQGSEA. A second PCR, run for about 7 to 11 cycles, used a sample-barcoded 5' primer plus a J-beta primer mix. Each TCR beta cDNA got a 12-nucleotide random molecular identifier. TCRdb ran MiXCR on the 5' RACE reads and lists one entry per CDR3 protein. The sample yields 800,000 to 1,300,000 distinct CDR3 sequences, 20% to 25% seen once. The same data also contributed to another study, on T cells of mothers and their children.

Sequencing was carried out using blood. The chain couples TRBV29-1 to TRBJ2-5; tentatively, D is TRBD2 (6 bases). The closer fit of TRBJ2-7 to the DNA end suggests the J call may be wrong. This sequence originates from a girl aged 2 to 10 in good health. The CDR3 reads CSVEDGGIEQYF. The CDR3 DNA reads TGCAGCGTTGAAGACGGAGGGATCGAGCAGTACTTC.